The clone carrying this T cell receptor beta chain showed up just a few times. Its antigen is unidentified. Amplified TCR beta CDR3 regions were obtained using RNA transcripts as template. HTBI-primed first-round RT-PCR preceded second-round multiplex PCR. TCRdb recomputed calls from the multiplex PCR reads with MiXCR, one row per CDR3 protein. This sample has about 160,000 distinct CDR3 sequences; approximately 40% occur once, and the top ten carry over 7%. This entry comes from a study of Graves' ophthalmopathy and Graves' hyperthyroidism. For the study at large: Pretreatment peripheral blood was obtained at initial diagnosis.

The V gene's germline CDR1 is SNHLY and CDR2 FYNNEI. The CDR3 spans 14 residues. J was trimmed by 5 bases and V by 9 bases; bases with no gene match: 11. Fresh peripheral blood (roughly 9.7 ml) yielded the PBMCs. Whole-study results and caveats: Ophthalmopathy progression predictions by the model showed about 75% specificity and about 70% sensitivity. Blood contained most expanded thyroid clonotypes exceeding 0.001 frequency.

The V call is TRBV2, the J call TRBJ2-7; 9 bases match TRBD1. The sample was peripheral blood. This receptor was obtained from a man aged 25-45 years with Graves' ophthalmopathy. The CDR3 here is CASPPRQGVHEQYF. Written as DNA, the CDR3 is TGTGCCAGTCCTCCGAGACAGGGGGTGCACGAGCAGTACTTC.